These T cell receptor beta chains were read from a single sample in a study of Ad26.COV2.S vaccination and SARS-CoV-2 variants. The table came from immunoSEQ multiplex PCR; TCRdb's copy has only in-frame clones and leaves some out. The repertoire holds around 300,000 clones, with approximately 90% as singletons. Sequenced here: peripheral blood, sampled in a trial of Ad26.COV2.S vaccine versus placebo. The receptors originated from a person between 18 and 60 years old who received the Ad26.COV2.S COVID-19 vaccine or a placebo. CDR3s include the opening cysteine and the closing phenylalanine or tryptophan. The D gene is left open where the match is weak. Where a row states a size, it is once, few, many or the class of an expanded clone; other rows omit it.

>.|TRBV3-1/TRBV3-2|TRBJ2-6|17|.
TGTGCCAGCAGCCTAAGCGGGCTGAAATCTGGGGCCAACGTCCTGACTTTC
CASSLSGLKSGANVLTF
>TRBD1|TRBV19|TRBJ2-1|14|.
TGTGCCGCTGGCTACCCGGGACAGGGGGATGAGCAGTTCTTC
CAAGYPGQGDEQFF
>TRBD2|TRBV6-4|TRBJ2-7|16|.
TGTGCCAGCAGTGACTCAGGGACTAGCGGGATAAACGAGCAGTACTTC
CASSDSGTSGINEQYF
>.|TRBV5-8|TRBJ1-1|12|.
TGTGCCAGCACCGAGGGACTGCTAAAAGCTTTCTTT
CASTEGLLKAFF
>.|TRBV5-1|TRBJ1-1|13|.
TGCGCCAGCAGCTTGGAACTTGACACTGAAGCTTTCTTT
CASSLELDTEAFF
>.|TRBV21-1|TRBJ2-2|13|.
TGTGCCAGCAGCAAAGCAGGTGCCGGGGAGCTGTTTTTT
CASSKAGAGELFF
>TRBD2|TRBV5-4|TRBJ2-3|16|once
TGTGCCAGCAGCTCTATAGCGGGGGGGGCTGAGTTACGGCAGTATTTT
CASSSIAGGAELRQYF
>.|TRBV19|TRBJ1-6|12|.
TGTGCCAGTAGGGGTTATAATTCACCCCTCCACTTT
CASRGYNSPLHF
>TRBD2|TRBV7-9|TRBJ2-5|17|.
TGTGCCAGCAGCTTAGCCTCTTCGGGACTAGCGCTGGAGACCCAGTACTTC
CASSLASSGLALETQYF
>.|TRBV19|TRBJ1-2|15|few
TGTGCCAGTAGTACTCCCGGAGTGCCTAACTATGGCTACACCTTC
CASSTPGVPNYGYTF
>.|TRBV7-2|TRBJ1-3|16|.
TGTGCCAGCAGCTTAGGTTCACAGGCCTCTGGAAACACCATATATTTT
CASSLGSQASGNTIYF
>.|TRBV5-1|TRBJ1-1|15|.
TGCGCCAGCAGCTTGGCCGCAGGGGCAGGGACTGAAGCTTTCTTT
CASSLAAGAGTEAFF
>.|TRBV9|TRBJ2-7|14|.
TGTGCCAGCAGCGACTGGGACATCTCCTACGAGCAGTACTTC
CASSDWDISYEQYF
>TRBD2|TRBV24-1|TRBJ2-3|15|.
TGTGCCACCAGTGGGACTAGCGGGGGGGCCGATACGCAGTATTTT
CATSGTSGGADTQYF
>.|TRBV9|TRBJ2-1|14|.
TGTGCCAGCAGCGTAGCCAACAGCTACAATGAGCAGTTCTTC
CASSVANSYNEQFF
>.|TRBV5-6|TRBJ2-3|16|.
TGTGCCAGCTCGTCCCGTCATGGCGGATACACAGATACGCAGTATTTT
CASSSRHGGYTDTQYF
>TRBD2|TRBV5-4|TRBJ2-1|17|.
TGTGCCAGCAGCTTGACTAGCGGAAACCCCCAGGGGAATGAGCAGTTCTTC
CASSLTSGNPQGNEQFF
>.|TRBV6-5|TRBJ1-3|14|.
TGTGCCAGCAGTCCCGTCTGGGCTGGAAACACCATATATTTT
CASSPVWAGNTIYF
>TRBD1|TRBV28|TRBJ2-2|15|.
TGTGCCAGCAGTTCGGGACAGAAGAACACCGGGGAGCTGTTTTTT
CASSSGQKNTGELFF
>.|TRBV6-5|TRBJ1-3|15|.
TGTGCCAGCACTGCCGGGACAAGCTCTGGAAACACCATATATTTT
CASTAGTSSGNTIYF
>.|TRBV6-5|TRBJ2-7|13|.
TGTGCCAGCAGTTACGGCCAGCCCTACGAGCAGTACTTC
CASSYGQPYEQYF
>.|TRBV7-2|TRBJ1-2|12|.
TGTGCCAGCAGCTTAGGTGTATTTGGCTACACCTTC
CASSLGVFGYTF
>.|TRBV4-1|TRBJ2-3|14|.
TGCGCCAGCAGCCAGCTAGGTTGGGTGGATACGCAGTATTTT
CASSQLGWVDTQYF
>.|TRBV3-1/TRBV3-2|TRBJ1-2|13|.
TGTGCCAGCAGCCTAAACCCTAACTATGGCTACACCTTC
CASSLNPNYGYTF
>TRBD1|TRBV28|TRBJ1-1|16|.
TGTGCCAGCAGTCCCCGACAGGGGGCAATGAACACTGAAGCTTTCTTT
CASSPRQGAMNTEAFF
>.|TRBV21-1|TRBJ1-1|17|.
TGTGCCAGCAGCAAAGCGGGTGCGCGGGGGGCGAACACTGAAGCTTTCTTT
CASSKAGARGANTEAFF
>.|TRBV11-2|TRBJ2-2|16|.
TGTGCCAGCAGCCGGGACGGGGCCGCTTACACCGGGGAGCTGTTTTTT
CASSRDGAAYTGELFF
>.|TRBV6-5|TRBJ2-1|13|.
TGTGCCAGCAGTCAACCGGGGTACGGTGAGCAGTTCTTC
CASSQPGYGEQFF
>TRBD2|TRBV7-9|TRBJ2-5|16|once
TGTGCCAGCAGCCCGCGGGTGCGGGGGGCTCAAGAGACCCAGTACTTC
CASSPRVRGAQETQYF
>TRBD1|TRBV5-1|TRBJ2-3|14|few
TGCGCCAGCAGCTACGGACAGGGGGCAGATACGCAGTATTTT
CASSYGQGADTQYF
>TRBD2|TRBV6-5|TRBJ2-3|15|.
TGTGCCAGCAGTTATAGCGGGGCCAGCACAGATACGCAGTATTTT
CASSYSGASTDTQYF
>TRBD2|TRBV27|TRBJ2-1|15|.
TGTGCCAGCAGTTTAGGGACTAGTAAGTACAATGAGCAGTTCTTC
CASSLGTSKYNEQFF
>.|TRBV27|TRBJ1-1|13|.
TGTGCCAGCAGTCCCAGAGAGGGCACTGAAGCTTTCTTT
CASSPREGTEAFF
>TRBD1|TRBV30|TRBJ1-2|13|.
TGTGCCGGGATCCAAGGGGGCACCTATGGCTACACCTTC
CAGIQGGTYGYTF
>TRBD2|TRBV7-2|TRBJ2-5|15|.
TGTGCCAGCAGCTTAGTCGGACTAGCGGGGGAGACCCAGTACTTC
CASSLVGLAGETQYF
>TRBD2|TRBV5-6|TRBJ2-3|15|.
TGTGCCAGCAGCTTGGCGGCTAGCGGGGGGGCGGCGCAGTATTTT
CASSLAASGGAAQYF
>.|TRBV5-4|TRBJ1-1|15|.
TGTGCCAGCAGCTCCTCCGGGCCCCGTGATTCTGAAGCTTTCTTT
CASSSSGPRDSEAFF
>.|TRBV5-4|TRBJ1-1|14|.
TGTGCCAGCAGCTCGGGACTGCGGAACACTGAAGCTTTCTTT
CASSSGLRNTEAFF
>.|TRBV30|TRBJ2-2|13|.
TGTGCCTGGAGTGTAGGGATCACCGGGGAGCTGTTTTTT
CAWSVGITGELFF
>.|TRBV7-9|TRBJ2-1|17|.
TGTGCCAGCAGCTTAGGGGTGGGGACTCCGGCGGGGAATGAGCAGTTCTTC
CASSLGVGTPAGNEQFF
>.|TRBV7-3|TRBJ2-3|12|.
TGTGCCAGCAGCTTAAGGTTGGATACGCAGTATTTT
CASSLRLDTQYF
>TRBD1|TRBV28|TRBJ1-4|11|.
TGTGCCGCCAGGGGGTGGGAAAAACTGTTTTTT
CAARGWEKLFF
>TRBD1|TRBV9|TRBJ1-2|14|.
TGTGCCAGCAGCGTGGACAGGGTCAACTATGGCTACACCTTC
CASSVDRVNYGYTF
>.|TRBV4-2|TRBJ2-6|18|.
TGTGCCAGCAGCCAAGATGGCGGGGCACACTCTGGGGCCAACGTCCTGACTTTC
CASSQDGGAHSGANVLTF
>.|TRBV5-1|TRBJ2-3|14|.
TGCGCCAGCTCACCCCAGGCGGGGTCCGATACGCAGTATTTT
CASSPQAGSDTQYF
>.|TRBV2|TRBJ1-2|14|.
TGTGCCAGGCGGAGGGCAGCTACTAACTATGGCTACACCTTC
CARRRAATNYGYTF
>.|TRBV2|TRBJ2-7|13|.
TGTGCCAGTGGTCCTCGTACGGCCTACGAGCAGTACTTC
CASGPRTAYEQYF
>TRBD1|TRBV6-5|TRBJ1-2|14|.
TGTGCCAGCAGCGACTTCGGACAGGACTATGGCTACACCTTC
CASSDFGQDYGYTF
>TRBD1|TRBV5-4|TRBJ1-4|14|.
TGTGCCAGCAGCTTACAGGGGCCCCGTGAAAAACTGTTTTTT
CASSLQGPREKLFF
>.|TRBV7-2|TRBJ1-5|15|once
TGTGCCAGCAGCTTCAGAGCAGGTAGCAATCAGCCCCAGCATTTT
CASSFRAGSNQPQHF